This entry features one T cell receptor (beta chain) sequence. Clones were read by immunoSEQ multiplex PCR, and TCRdb kept only the in-frame ones, dropping some. The sample has just under 350,000 clones, almost 90% seen once. The CDR3 spans 16 residues. The V gene lost 7 bases and the J gene lost 4 bases, with 22 bases spanning the gap. In germline, CDR1 is MNHEY, CDR2 SMNVEV (reference sequence). This sample was taken from a study of blood T cell repertoires in COVID-19. The sequenced material came from peripheral blood. The receptor was derived from a woman aged 70-85 years with COVID-19, enrolled during active disease. The J gene is TRBJ1-2, the V gene TRBV27; TRBD1 is a possible D gene (5 bases). The CDR3 nucleotides read TGTGCCAGCAAAATATATGGGGCCCAGTCGTCCTATGGCTACACCTTC. This sequence encodes CASKIYGAQSSYGYTF.